This entry lists 10 T cell receptor beta chains sequenced from one sample in a study of graft-versus-host responses after intestinal transplantation. No antigen has been assigned to these receptors. Sequencing used immunoSEQ multiplex PCR; TCRdb keeps in-frame clones, though not all of them. The table lists tens of thousands of clones, 75% to 95% of them singletons, with under 6.5% in the top ten. Sequencing used unstimulated CD8+ T cells sorted from spleen or lymph node cells, obtained before intestinal transplant. These receptors were collected from a human donor who received an intestinal transplant.

This chain connects TRBV6-1 to TRBJ2-7; D gene unclear. The CDR3 is made up of 11 amino acids. The V end was cut by 5 bases, the J end by 5 bases, with 7 bases between. Germline V gene lookup returns CDR1 MNHNS and CDR2 SASEGT. CDR3 sequence reads: CASSYGHEQYF. As DNA, the CDR3 is TGTGCCAGCAGTTACGGACACGAGCAGTACTTC.

This clone was detected only a few times. The chain employs TRBV28 and TRBJ1-6; weak D call: TRBD1 (5 bases). The germline V gene has CDR1 MDHEN and CDR2 SYDVKM. Trimming removed 6 bases from V and 0 bases from J, with 9 bases in between. The CDR3 has 15 amino acids. The CDR3 bases are TGTGCCAGCAGACCACAGGACTCCTATAATTCACCCCTCCACTTT. It codes for CASRPQDSYNSPLHF.

V usage is TRBV13 and J usage is TRBJ2-1; no reliable D call. The germline V gene encodes CDR1 PRHDT and CDR2 FYEKMQ (reference sequence). The CDR3 is 12 amino acids. Trimming cost V 5 bases and J 4 bases, with 6 bases left between them. CDR3: CASSNGYNEQFF. CDR3 in DNA: TGTGCCAGCAGCAACGGTTACAATGAGCAGTTCTTC.

This chain connects TRBV9 to TRBJ2-7; a weak D match, TRBD1 (5 bases). Germline V gene sequence: CDR1 SGDLS, CDR2 YYNGEE. This CDR3 region has 15 residues. V was clipped by 3 bases and J by 5 bases, with 18 bases between them. The CDR3 sequence is CASSAHLRVSHEQYF. In nucleotides, the CDR3 is TGTGCCAGCAGCGCACACCTCAGGGTGTCCCACGAGCAGTACTTC.

This clone is categorized as medium-sized. The chain joins TRBV10-1 to TRBJ2-5; no definite D call. From germline, CDR1 is WNHNN and CDR2 SYGVQD (reference sequence). Trimming pared 2 bases from V and 1 base from J, leaving 5 bases between. The CDR3 totals 13 residues. The CDR3 nucleotides read TGCGCCAGCAGTGAGGACTTCCAAGAGACCCAGTACTTC. Its protein is CASSEDFQETQYF.

The CDR3 protein is CAKKGASGLAKNIQYF. The CDR3 bases are TGCGCCAAGAAGGGGGCTAGCGGACTAGCCAAAAACATTCAGTACTTC. The chain joins TRBV4-1 to TRBJ2-4; the D call may be TRBD1 or TRBD2 (7 bases each). Germline V gene sequence: CDR1 MGHRA, CDR2 YSYEKL. The CDR3 contains 16 residues. V lost 10 bases, J lost 0 bases, and 19 bases lay in between.

The V and J genes are TRBV12-2 and TRBJ1-5. TRBV12-2 is flagged as a pseudogene. This CDR3 has 13 residues. CDR3 amino acids: CASIPGGNQPQHF. CDR3 coding DNA: TGTGCAAGTATCCCGGGGGGAAATCAGCCCCAGCATTTT.

The chain joins TRBV5-1 to TRBJ2-7; TRBD1 or TRBD2 may be the D gene (5 bases each). Trimming took off 1 base at V and 2 bases at J, with 10 bases between the two ends. The CDR3 has 14 amino acids. CDR1 is SGHRS and CDR2 is YFSETQ in the germline V gene. The CDR3 nucleotides read TGCGCCAGCAGCTTGTCCGGGGCAGCCTACGAGCAGTACTTC. Protein: CASSLSGAAYEQYF.

The CDR3 coding sequence is TGTGCCAGCAGCTTGGGTCAAAATAGCAATCAGCCCCAGCATTTT. Translating it yields CASSLGQNSNQPQHF. This chain links TRBV5-6 with TRBJ1-5; D not resolved. Trimming shortened V by 0 bases and J by 0 bases, and 7 bases separated the two germline ends. Germline CDR1 and CDR2: SGHDT and YYEEEE. CDR3 length equals 15 residues.

The genes are TRBV7-3 and TRBJ2-1; a weak D match, TRBD2 (6 bases). V lost 4 bases, J lost 4 bases, and 14 bases lay in between. The CDR3 spans 15 residues. Germline V gene lookup returns CDR1 SGHTA and CDR2 FQGTGA. CDR3 sequence: CASSSNRGAYNEQFF. The DNA for the CDR3 is TGTGCCAGCAGCTCCAACCGCGGGGCTTACAATGAGCAGTTCTTC.